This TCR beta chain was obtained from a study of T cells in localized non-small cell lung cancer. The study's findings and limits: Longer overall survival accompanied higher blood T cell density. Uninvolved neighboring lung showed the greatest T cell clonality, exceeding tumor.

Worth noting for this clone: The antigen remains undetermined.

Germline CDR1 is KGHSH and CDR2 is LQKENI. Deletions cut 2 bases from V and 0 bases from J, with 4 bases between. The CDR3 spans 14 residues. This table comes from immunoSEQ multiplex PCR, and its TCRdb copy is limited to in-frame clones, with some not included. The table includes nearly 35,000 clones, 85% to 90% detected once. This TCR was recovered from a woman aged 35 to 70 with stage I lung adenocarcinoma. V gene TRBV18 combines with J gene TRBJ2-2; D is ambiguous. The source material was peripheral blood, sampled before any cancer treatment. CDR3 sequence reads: CASSPTANTGELFF. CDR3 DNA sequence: TGTGCCAGCTCACCAACTGCGAACACCGGGGAGCTGTTTTTT.